This TCR beta chain is drawn from a study of graft-versus-host responses after intestinal transplantation (dated by TCRdb to the early 2020s). About the study as a whole: The transplants that recipients got were multivisceral, liver-intestinal, or isolated intestinal. To identify alloreactive clones, pre-transplant mixed lymphocyte reaction products were sequenced and then compared with unstimulated pre-transplant donor and recipient T cells. Samples from a few later patients were sequenced in-house on an Illumina MiSeq with MiXCR processing rather than by the commercial service. Bulk TCR-beta CDR3 sequencing was used to track graft-versus-host and host-versus-graft alloreactive T cell clones in the graft, circulation and bone marrow after intestinal transplantation. The cohort enrolled around 25 intestinal transplant recipients including one retransplant, and a few patients lacking pretransplant specimens were excluded. Every recipient was given anti-thymocyte globulin induction, then maintenance tacrolimus and steroids for about three years. Donor T cell macrochimerism was defined as a peak of at least 4% donor T cells among recipient peripheral blood mononuclear cells.

On this clone itself: Its target antigen remains unknown. Per-nucleotide qualities are absent, and no much larger clonotype sits a single base away.

General study outcomes and caveats: The conclusions were limited by the relatively low number and heterogeneity of the intestinal transplant patients. GvH clones were detected in recipient bone marrow, and some of these GvH clones were observed earlier in ileal mucosa or blood, consistent with an intestinal mucosal origin. In patients with donor T cell macrochimerism, the allografts had high GvH to HvG T cell clonal ratios. Peak levels of circulating GvH clones were associated with declines in HvG clones early after transplant.

The library was produced with the immunoSEQ multiplex PCR assay. For most patients, genomic DNA was isolated with the Qiagen DNeasy Blood and Tissue Kit and shipped frozen to Adaptive Biotechnologies for TCR sequencing. Adaptive Biotechnologies carried out high-throughput TCR-beta CDR3 sequencing of genomic DNA for most patients. The paper's processing steps were these. TCR sequencing data for 15 to 20 patients were retrieved from Adaptive's ImmunoSEQ software; a few other patients were processed with MiXCR and VDJtools. CD4 versus CD8 sorting errors were corrected by removing sequences found in both subsets at a frequency ratio below 5:1. Because the origin of CDR3 nucleotide sequences shared between donor and recipient could not be assigned, those sequences were removed. Alloreactive clones required at least 2-fold expansion over unstimulated cells and minimum CFSE-low frequency of 0.002% (template counts) or 0.001% (read counts). A clone was considered mappable if detected in the sequenced pre-transplant spleen, lymph node, or MLR CFSE-low populations of the donor or recipient. Cumulative frequency of alloreactive clones was calculated as a percentage of all sequences weighted by copy number. Entries here come from immuneACCESS through TCRdb and include only in-frame sequences with V and J called. Some clones fail to appear in such tables; in the studies checked, an unresolved V gene covers under half of the shortfall, and the cause of the remainder is unknown. V and J calls and clone size follow that table, whereas D and trimming were derived from the DNA. Present in this sample are approximately 130,000 clones, approximately 90% of which were seen just once. Jointly, the top ten make up under 0.2% of the sample.

This sample's time point label indicates: cells obtained before transplantation from donor or recipient. CD3+CD4+ and CD3+CD8+ populations were FACS-sorted from unstimulated pre-transplant donor and recipient cells taken from spleen or lymph nodes. Based on the germline V gene, the CDR1 and CDR2 sequences are SGHDT and YYEEEE. The V end gives up 4 bases and the J end 0 bases, leaving 10 bases in the junction not matched to a gene. The CDR3 numbers 17 residues from cysteine through phenylalanine. Kept here is only the CDR3 DNA, which spans 51 bases and is read in frame from base 1. This receptor chain uses TRBV5-6 and TRBJ2-1, and TRBD1 matches 7 of the central bases. The sequence was collected from a human donor who received an intestinal transplant. This specimen consisted of unstimulated CD4+ T cells sorted from spleen or lymph node cells, obtained before intestinal transplant. The bases read TGTGCCAGCAGCCGCGATTTGGACAGGAGCTCCTACAATGAGCAGTTCTTC. It specifies CASSRDLDRSSYNEQFF.